A selection of T cell receptor beta chains follows, all from one sample in a study of blood T cell repertoires in COVID-19. TCRdb keeps only in-frame clones here, not all; method: immunoSEQ multiplex PCR. The profile covers fewer than 300,000 clones, with about 91% appearing a single time and under 3% taken by the ten largest. Material for sequencing was peripheral blood. The receptors were gathered from a person under 35 with COVID-19, enrolled during active disease. Both conserved end residues are trimmed from each CDR3.

CDR3 | J | V
AISSDRLPYNEQF | TRBJ2-1 | TRBV10-3
AWSTEDSGANVLT | TRBJ2-6 | TRBV30
ASSLAVGAGTDTQY | TRBJ2-3 | TRBV5-1
ASSLFGPGQNFNSPLH | TRBJ1-6 | TRBV7-2
ASSSVPRQAGDSAGELF | TRBJ2-2 | TRBV11-3
AISDRGGPGYEQY | TRBJ2-7 | TRBV10-3
ASSSRVGKENYGYT | TRBJ1-2 | TRBV5-5
ASSLGGNTEAF | TRBJ1-1 | TRBV3-1/TRBV3-2
ASRLDSYNEQF | TRBJ2-1 | TRBV6-5
AWRTVAGTDTQY | TRBJ2-3 | TRBV30
ASTLGSSYNEQF | TRBJ2-1 | TRBV7-9
ASSAIRGRADQPQH | TRBJ1-5 | TRBV9
ASQNPTSTEAF | TRBJ1-1 | TRBV3-1/TRBV3-2
ARTGNNSPLH | TRBJ1-6 | TRBV2
ATSLLGARGVDTEAF | TRBJ1-1 | TRBV15
ASSQYTAGGPYEQY | TRBJ2-7 | TRBV4-2
ASSQDLRGSGANVLT | TRBJ2-6 | TRBV4-1
ASSQAWEGNQPQH | TRBJ1-5 | TRBV4-2
AWLRDTGTYGYT | TRBJ1-2 | TRBV30
ASFPGQGISNQPQH | TRBJ1-5 | TRBV19
SDAGTSPYNEQF | TRBJ2-1 | TRBV29-1
SATLDTPNYGYT | TRBJ1-2 | TRBV29-1
ASGYGTNNQPQH | TRBJ1-5 | TRBV2
ASSPRTGRTGELF | TRBJ2-2 | TRBV13
ASRRQGLETQY | TRBJ2-5 | TRBV28
ASSSLGQYGYT | TRBJ1-2 | TRBV6-5
ASSPQGHDEQY | TRBJ2-7 | TRBV6-2/TRBV6-3
ASSSQGGRAF | TRBJ1-1 | TRBV6-5
ATSKEGQGNQPQH | TRBJ1-5 | TRBV15
ASSELRLAGIQETQY | TRBJ2-5 | TRBV10-1
ATSDLASGSYEQY | TRBJ2-7 | TRBV24-1
ASRAGGPVDTQY | TRBJ2-3 | TRBV6-5
ASNMDRGQSPLH | TRBJ1-6 | TRBV2